The 5 T cell receptor beta chains given below trace back to one sample, sequenced in a study of control samples from healthy donors and cancer patients. The method was immunoSEQ multiplex PCR; TCRdb's version includes in-frame clones alone and lacks a portion of them. The sample has about 110,000 clones, around 87% seen once. The material sequenced was PBMCs. The origin of the receptors is a woman aged 60-75 years with lung cancer.

The V and J genes are TRBV18 and TRBJ1-1; TRBD1 matches at 7 bases. J gave up 8 bases and V 2 bases, and 5 bases lay outside the gene matches. The CDR3 covers 13 residues. Germline CDR1 reads KGHSH; CDR2 reads LQKENI. CDR3 sequence: CASSPDRVQEAFF. As DNA, the CDR3 is TGTGCCAGCTCACCAGACAGGGTTCAGGAAGCTTTCTTT.

The chain carries TRBV19 and TRBJ1-1, with D perhaps TRBD1 (6 bases). V was trimmed by 4 bases and J by 4 bases, leaving 16 bases between them. The germline V gene has CDR1 LNHDA and CDR2 SQIVND (reference sequence). The CDR3 is 15 residues long. As DNA, the CDR3 is TGTGCCAGTAGTACTACAGGGAAGGGTGGCACTGAAGCTTTCTTT. Translating it yields CASSTTGKGGTEAFF.

The gene calls are TRBV5-5 and TRBJ2-7; D perhaps matches TRBD2 (5 bases). From germline, CDR1 is SGHKS and CDR2 YYEKEE (reference sequence). The germline V and J ends were trimmed by 0 bases and 1 base, with 8 bases remaining between them. The CDR3 covers 14 residues. Here the CDR3 DNA reads TGTGCCAGCAGCTTGGAGCTAGCTTCCTACGAGCAGTACTTC. As protein: CASSLELASYEQYF.

The CDR3 coding sequence is TGTGCCACCAGCGGTACAGGGGGCTACAATGAGCAGTTCTTC. Protein sequence: CATSGTGGYNEQFF. This chain joins TRBV15 and TRBJ2-1; 8 nucleotides match TRBD1. The CDR3 is 14 residues long. J gave up 3 bases and V 5 bases, and 3 bases lay outside the gene matches. Germline V gives CDR1 LNHNV, CDR2 YYDKDF (reference sequence).

The count of this clone is one. The chain's CDR3 is CASSTRQGINQPQHF. The CDR3 nucleotides read TGTGCCAGCAGCACCCGACAGGGGATCAATCAGCCCCAGCATTTT. The chain recombines TRBV7-2 with TRBJ1-5; TRBD1 agrees at 8 bases. The CDR3 has 15 amino acids. From germline, CDR1 is SGHTA and CDR2 FQGNSA. Germline trimming cut 5 bases from V and 3 bases from J; bases unmatched to any gene: 6.